Sequencing of this TCR beta chain was carried out in a study of T cell responses to AZD1222 COVID-19 vaccine. Method: immunoSEQ multiplex PCR; TCRdb's copy keeps in-frame clones and lacks some. The data hold about 85,000 clones, with over 70% observed a single time. Germline V lookup: CDR1 GTSNPN, CDR2 SVGIG (reference sequence). CDR3 size: 13 residues. After removal of 2 bases from V and 8 bases from J, the junction contained 7 bases not matched to a gene. The source material was peripheral blood, sampled on day 0 of AZD1222 vaccination. The receptor comes from an adult in good health. The chain uses TRBV30 and TRBJ1-2; 8 bases match TRBD1. The CDR3 sequence is CAWSFGQGGGYTF. CDR3 in DNA: TGTGCCTGGAGTTTCGGACAGGGCGGCGGCTACACCTTC.